One and the same sample provided the 23 T cell receptor beta chains below, sequenced in a study of T cell repertoires in cytomegalovirus infection (dated by TCRdb to 2018 to 2020). TCRdb names Illumina HiSeq 1500 as the instrument used. Using fastp at Q25 and MiXCR, TCRdb reprocessed the public reads and kept productive beta chains. Every distinct CDR3 protein forms one entry, paired with its most common genes and DNA. For this sample there are around 130,000 distinct CDR3 sequences; 8% to 9% appear just once. In total, the top ten clones hold around a tenth of the sample. Sequencing used PBMCs. These receptors were collected from a human donor in good health (CMV status not recorded). Some clones in this sample may be carry-over from other donors' samples.

There are many counts of this clonotype. V gene TRBV2 combines with J gene TRBJ1-1; 7 nucleotides line up with TRBD1. CDR3 length equals 13 residues. Trimming cost V 6 bases and J 0 bases; bases outside gene matches: 1. The V gene's germline CDR1 is SNHLY and CDR2 FYNNEI. As DNA, the CDR3 is TGTGCCAGCAGCGACAGGGTGAACACTGAAGCTTTCTTT. Its translation is CASSDRVNTEAFF.

This rearrangement joins TRBV29-1 to TRBJ2-7; 15 nucleotides agree with TRBD2. The germline gives CDR1 SQVTM, CDR2 ANQGSEA. The J segment lost 2 bases and the V segment lost 5 bases, leaving 1 base of the junction unmatched. CDR3 length: 14 amino acids. The CDR3 nucleotides read TGCAGCGTTCGGACTAGCGGGGGGGCCTACGAGCAGTACTTC. Residues: CSVRTSGGAYEQYF.

The table lists this clonotype with many counts. The rearrangement joins TRBV28 to TRBJ1-2; 11 nucleotides match TRBD1. Germline V gene data show CDR1 as MDHEN and CDR2 as SYDVKM. The CDR3 runs 14 residues. Unmatched junction bases numbered 4, after V lost 6 bases and J lost 4 bases. The CDR3 reads CASSRDRGGYGYTF. For the CDR3, the DNA is TGTGCCAGCAGCCGGGACAGGGGGGGCTATGGCTACACCTTC.

Ten or more counts support this clonotype. This chain connects TRBV28 to TRBJ1-6; the D gene is possibly TRBD1 (6 bases). V was shortened by 6 bases and J by 4 bases, with 13 bases between the two germline ends. Germline-derived CDR1 and CDR2 are MDHEN and SYDVKM. This CDR3 spans 15 amino acids. The CDR3 DNA sequence: TGTGCCAGCAGAACCCAGGGGATTTATAATTCACCCCTCCACTTT. Translation: CASRTQGIYNSPLHF.

This clonotype was recorded many times. The chain employs TRBV19 and TRBJ1-1, with 9 bases lining up with TRBD1. The V gene's germline CDR1 is LNHDA and CDR2 SQIVND (reference sequence). V was pared by 1 base and J by 4 bases, with 4 bases of the junction left unmatched. This CDR3 comprises 15 residues. DNA for the CDR3: TGTGCCAGTAGTATAGGGACAGGGGCTGCCACTGAAGCTTTCTTT. This translates into CASSIGTGAATEAFF.

In its sample, this clonotype was seen many times. This rearrangement joins TRBV7-2 to TRBJ2-2, with a weak D call TRBD1 (6 bases). The CDR3 runs 14 residues. Trimming pared 5 bases from V and 7 bases from J, leaving 14 bases between. Germline V gene data show CDR1 as SGHTA and CDR2 as FQGNSA. CDR3 DNA: TGTGCCAGCAGCCTTGACAGGTCATACGGGGAGCTGTTTTTT. Its translation is CASSLDRSYGELFF. The variable domain in full, with the rest retrieved from reference TRBV7-2 and TRBJ2-2, is GAGVSQSPSNKVTEKGKDVELRCDPISGHTALYWYRQSLGQGLEFLIYFQGNSAPDKSGLPSDRFSAERTGGSVSTLTIQRTQQEDSAVYLCASSLDRSYGELFFGEGSRLTVL.

This clonotype was seen at least ten times. The chain couples TRBV19 to TRBJ2-1; D is unresolved. This CDR3 comprises 16 residues. V was clipped by 4 bases and J by 0 bases, with 13 bases between them. The germline gives CDR1 LNHDA, CDR2 SQIVND (reference sequence). CDR3 bases: TGTGCCAGTAGTAGGCAAGGCGTCGACTCCTACAATGAGCAGTTCTTC. It is translated as CASSRQGVDSYNEQFF.

This clonotype was detected many times. The chain recombines TRBV12-3 or TRBV12-4 with TRBJ2-7; a possible D gene is TRBD1 (6 bases). Trimming took 8 bases from V and 2 from J, leaving 16 bases between them. The CDR3 is 14 residues long. The CDR3 here is CASGPGHQPYEQYF. CDR3 in DNA: TGTGCCAGCGGACCGGGACACCAACCCTACGAGCAGTACTTC.

The rearrangement links TRBV3-1 to TRBJ2-7, with D perhaps given as TRBD1 or TRBD2 (5 bases each). V lost 6 bases to trimming and J lost 0 bases, with 15 bases between them. CDR3 length equals 15 residues. Germline values: CDR1 LGHDT, CDR2 YNNKEL (reference sequence). The CDR3 loop is CASSPRGLDSYEQYF. CDR3 sequence (DNA): TGTGCCAGCAGTCCGAGGGGCCTAGACTCCTACGAGCAGTACTTC.

This clonotype was counted many times. The rearrangement links TRBV28 to TRBJ1-5; D is undetermined. Per germline, CDR1 MDHEN and CDR2 SYDVKM. V gave up 6 bases and J gave up 4 bases, with 4 bases separating them. This CDR3 has 11 amino acids. This CDR3 is CASSRNQPQHF. CDR3 coding DNA: TGTGCCAGCAGCCGAAATCAGCCCCAGCATTTT.

This clonotype was observed many times. The V gene is TRBV11-1, the J gene TRBJ1-1; no definite D call. The CDR3 consists of 14 residues. CDR1 SGHAT and CDR2 FQDESV come from the germline V gene (reference sequence). The V gene lost 3 bases and the J gene lost 3 bases, with 11 bases spanning the gap. Written as DNA, the CDR3 is TGTGCCAGCAGCTTGATAGGATGGGACACTGAAGCTTTCTTT. Protein product: CASSLIGWDTEAFF.

This clonotype appeared many times. The V gene is TRBV7-9, the J gene TRBJ1-1; D gene ambiguous. The CDR3 covers 13 residues. V lost 2 bases to trimming and J lost 4 bases, with 8 bases between them. The germline gives CDR1 SEHNR, CDR2 FQNEAQ (reference sequence). The CDR3 reads CASSLLSGTEAFF. In DNA, the CDR3 is TGTGCCAGCAGCTTATTAAGCGGCACTGAAGCTTTCTTT.

The V and J genes are TRBV20-1 and TRBJ2-7; 7 nucleotides line up with TRBD1. The CDR3 is 15 amino acids. The junction had 12 bases not matched to a gene; V was cut back by 2 bases and J by 5 bases. The germline V gene has CDR1 DFQATT and CDR2 SNEGSKA (reference sequence). The CDR3 here is CSARNPTGNFHEQYF. The CDR3 DNA reads TGCAGTGCTAGAAATCCGACAGGGAATTTCCACGAGCAGTACTTC.

This clonotype was recorded many times. The chain joins TRBV14 to TRBJ2-2, with D maybe TRBD2 (6 bases). Germline values: CDR1 SGHDN, CDR2 FVKESK. V lost 4 bases and J lost 2, with 11 bases in between. The CDR3 extends over 15 amino acids. Here the CDR3 reads CASSRRRENTGELFF. DNA for the CDR3: TGTGCCAGCAGCCGGAGGCGGGAAAACACCGGGGAGCTGTTTTTT.

This clonotype was found many times. The V call is TRBV6-6, the J call TRBJ1-1; possibly TRBD1 for D (5 bases). This CDR3 is built from 17 residues. From germline, CDR1 is MNHNY and CDR2 SVGAGI (reference sequence). V gave up 4 bases and J gave up 1 base, with 19 bases separating them. CDR3 loop: CASSSRRQTFGNTEAFF. The CDR3 DNA sequence: TGTGCCAGCAGTTCCCGGAGACAGACCTTTGGGAACACTGAAGCTTTCTTT.

This clonotype showed up many times. This sequence joins TRBV12-3 or TRBV12-4 and TRBJ2-1; the match to TRBD1 covers 8 bases. There are 14 residues in the CDR3. Trimming cost V 6 bases and J 8 bases; bases outside gene matches: 9. CDR3 nucleotide sequence: TGTGCCAGCAGCCGGGACAGGCGCGGCGATGAGCAGTTCTTC. Protein sequence: CASSRDRRGDEQFF.

This clonotype was seen ten or more times. This chain joins TRBV5-1 and TRBJ2-1; D is perhaps TRBD1 (5 bases). V was clipped by 4 bases and J by 10 bases, with 15 bases between them. CDR1 and CDR2 from the germline V gene are SGHRS and YFSETQ. The CDR3 contains 13 residues. The CDR3 DNA follows: TGCGCCAGCAGCAGTCTCGACAGAGACGAGCAGTTCTTC. Protein: CASSSLDRDEQFF.

In this sample, this clonotype turned up a few times. V gene TRBV12-3 or TRBV12-4 combines with J gene TRBJ1-6; possible D gene TRBD1, 5 bases. V was clipped by 5 bases and J by 10 bases, with 15 bases between them. The CDR3 contains 14 residues. CDR3 protein: CASSPRGAGSPLHF. The CDR3, as DNA: TGTGCCAGCAGTCCAAGGGGCGCGGGATCACCCCTCCACTTT.

This clonotype was counted at least ten times. This chain links TRBV5-1 with TRBJ1-1; a possible D gene is TRBD1 (6 bases). The CDR3 sequence is 16 residues long. Germline assignment: CDR1 SGHRS and CDR2 YFSETQ. The V and J ends lost 4 bases and 0 bases respectively, with 16 bases between them. CDR3 sequence: CASSPGAGIMNTEAFF. The DNA for the CDR3 is TGCGCCAGCAGCCCGGGGGCAGGAATTATGAACACTGAAGCTTTCTTT.

The V and J genes are TRBV6-5 and TRBJ1-1, with D perhaps TRBD1 (5 bases). Per the germline V gene, CDR1 is MNHEY and CDR2 is SVGAGI. V gave up 4 bases and J gave up 8 bases, with 17 bases separating them. This CDR3 spans 14 amino acids. CDR3 in DNA: TGTGCCAGCAGTTTTTTCCCTCGGGACGTCGAAGCTTTCTTT. Its translation is CASSFFPRDVEAFF.

This clonotype was seen many times. The genes are TRBV29-1 and TRBJ1-1; D is perhaps TRBD1 (6 bases). Germline V lookup: CDR1 SQVTM, CDR2 ANQGSEA. The CDR3 runs 15 residues. The germline V and J ends were trimmed by 4 bases and 3 bases, with 18 bases remaining between them. The CDR3 region is CSVGWGRIKDTEAFF. For the CDR3, the DNA is TGCAGCGTTGGGTGGGGGCGCATCAAGGACACTGAAGCTTTCTTT.

In this sample, this clonotype turned up a few times. J is TRBJ2-3 and V is TRBV3-1; weak D call: TRBD2 (5 bases). The germline V and J ends were trimmed by 1 base and 1 base, with 9 bases remaining between them. Germline V gene lookup returns CDR1 LGHDT and CDR2 YNNKEL (reference sequence). CDR3 length: 15 amino acids. CDR3 sequence (DNA): TGTGCCAGCAGCCAAGTCCGTAGCGGCACAGATACGCAGTATTTT. It is translated as CASSQVRSGTDTQYF.

This clonotype was seen repeatedly, ten times or more. The V call is TRBV28, the J call TRBJ2-3; TRBD2 matches 12 bases. The germline V gene has CDR1 MDHEN and CDR2 SYDVKM. The CDR3 has 16 amino acids. The trim removed 5 bases at V and 0 bases at J, leaving 3 bases unmatched. Here the CDR3 DNA reads TGTGCCAGCAGTGGACTAGCGGGGATCAGCACAGATACGCAGTATTTT. Residues: CASSGLAGISTDTQYF.